This TCR beta chain was recorded in a study of sequential checkpoint blockade in melanoma. Study-level information: Arm A got nivolumab then ipilimumab; arm B the reverse, 1:1.

The CDR3 is made up of 14 amino acids. Germline CDR1 and CDR2: SGDLS and YYNGEE. Treatment: randomized to nivolumab then ipilimumab (arm A) or the reverse (arm B). None of the patients previously received DNA-damaging chemotherapy. Live CD3+CD8+ CD19− CD56− cells were sorted from PBMCs. Data came from immunoSEQ multiplex PCR; TCRdb stores just in-frame clones and leaves some out. The sample has 30,000 to 35,000 clones, roughly 84% seen once. The chain couples TRBV9 to TRBJ2-5, with a weak D call TRBD2 (5 bases). The DNA matches TRBJ2-7 better at its end, which makes the J call doubtful. Sequenced material: CD8+ T cells sorted from blood (inferred from file names), taken from a patient given nivolumab and ipilimumab in sequence. The origin of this receptor is a human donor with melanoma. The CDR3 DNA reads TGTGCCAGCAGCTCAGTAGGCGGGTGGTACGAGCAGTACTTC. Protein sequence: CASSSVGGWYEQYF.